This passage covers 2 T cell receptor beta chains from one sample sequenced in a study of shared clonotypes between healthy human individuals. Using immunoSEQ multiplex PCR, the repertoire was profiled, and TCRdb retains in-frame clones only, with some absent. The table has roughly 2,500,000 clones, more than 85% seen once. Specimen: naive CD4+ T cells from PBMCs. Subset in this sample: CD45RA+ positively selected. These receptors originate from a man aged 18 to 30 in good health. Some clones in this sample may be carry-over from other donors' samples.

Comment on this clone: Germline is not matched at one junction end, which may reflect a read error. V is TRBV7-6 and J is TRBJ2-7; 10 bases are shared with TRBD2. Per germline, CDR1 SGHVS and CDR2 FNYEAQ. CDR3 size: 16 residues. CDR3 region: CASSLASPVAGGRPTF. The DNA of the CDR3 is TGTGCCAGCAGCTTAGCGAGTCCGGTAGCGGGAGGCCGCCCGACCTTC.

The chain has TRBV19 and TRBJ1-2; D is perhaps TRBD1 (5 bases). This CDR3 is 15 amino acids long. Trimming pared 4 bases from V and 3 bases from J, leaving 15 bases between. CDR1 is LNHDA, CDR2 SQIVND, per germline (reference sequence). The CDR3 DNA sequence: TGTGCCAGTAGTAAAAATTCCGGGACGGACTATGGCTACACCTTC. It codes for CASSKNSGTDYGYTF.